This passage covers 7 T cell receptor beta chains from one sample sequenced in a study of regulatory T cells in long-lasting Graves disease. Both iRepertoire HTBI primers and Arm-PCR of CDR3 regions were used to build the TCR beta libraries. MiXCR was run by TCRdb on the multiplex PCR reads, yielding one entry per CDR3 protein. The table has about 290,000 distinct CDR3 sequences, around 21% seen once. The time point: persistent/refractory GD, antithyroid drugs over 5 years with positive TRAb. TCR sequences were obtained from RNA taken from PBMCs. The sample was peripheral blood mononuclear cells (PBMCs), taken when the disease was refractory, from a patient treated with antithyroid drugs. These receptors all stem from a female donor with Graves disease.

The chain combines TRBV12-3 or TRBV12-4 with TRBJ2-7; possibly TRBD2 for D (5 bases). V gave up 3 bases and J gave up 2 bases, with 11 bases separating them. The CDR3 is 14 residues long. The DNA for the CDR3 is TGTGCCAGCAGTTTTCTTGGGAGTCCCTACGAGCAGTACTTC. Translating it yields CASSFLGSPYEQYF.

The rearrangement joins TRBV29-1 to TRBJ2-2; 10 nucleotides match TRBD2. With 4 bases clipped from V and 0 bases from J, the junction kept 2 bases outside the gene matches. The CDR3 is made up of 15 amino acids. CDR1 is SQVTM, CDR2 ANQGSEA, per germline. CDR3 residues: CSVGTSGANTGELFF. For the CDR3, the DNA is TGCAGCGTTGGGACTAGCGGAGCGAACACCGGGGAGCTGTTTTTT.

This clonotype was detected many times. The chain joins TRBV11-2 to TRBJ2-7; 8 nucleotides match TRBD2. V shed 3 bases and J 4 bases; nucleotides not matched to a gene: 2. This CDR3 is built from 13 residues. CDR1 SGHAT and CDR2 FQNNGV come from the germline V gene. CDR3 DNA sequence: TGTGCCAGCAGCTTGGGACTAGATTACGAGCAGTACTTC. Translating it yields CASSLGLDYEQYF. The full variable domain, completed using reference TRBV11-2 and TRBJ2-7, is EAGVAQSPRYKIIEKRQSVAFWCNPISGHATLYWYQQILGQGPKLLIQFQNNGVVDDSQLPKDRFSAERLKGVDSTLKIQPAKLEDSAVYLCASSLGLDYEQYFGPGTRLTVT.

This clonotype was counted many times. CDR3 DNA sequence: TGCAGTGCTAGAGATGTCGGCCAAACCTACGAGCAGTACTTC. This gives the protein CSARDVGQTYEQYF. The gene calls are TRBV20-1 and TRBJ2-7; D is unclear. Looked up from germline, CDR1 is DFQATT and CDR2 is SNEGSKA (reference sequence). The germline V and J ends were trimmed by 0 bases and 2 bases, with 11 bases remaining between them. This CDR3 has 14 residues.

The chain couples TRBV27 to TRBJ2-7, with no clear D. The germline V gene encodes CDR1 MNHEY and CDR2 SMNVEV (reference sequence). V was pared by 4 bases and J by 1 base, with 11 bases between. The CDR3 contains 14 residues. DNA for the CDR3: TGTGCCAGCAGTTCTCTGACCGAGTCCTACGAGCAGTACTTC. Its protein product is CASSSLTESYEQYF.

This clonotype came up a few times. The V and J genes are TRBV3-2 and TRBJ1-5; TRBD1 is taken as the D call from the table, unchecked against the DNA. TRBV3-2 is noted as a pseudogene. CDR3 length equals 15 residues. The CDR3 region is CASTLMGQRGQPQHF. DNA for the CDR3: TGTGCCAGCACCCTGATGGGACAGCGCGGCCAGCCCCAGCATTTT.

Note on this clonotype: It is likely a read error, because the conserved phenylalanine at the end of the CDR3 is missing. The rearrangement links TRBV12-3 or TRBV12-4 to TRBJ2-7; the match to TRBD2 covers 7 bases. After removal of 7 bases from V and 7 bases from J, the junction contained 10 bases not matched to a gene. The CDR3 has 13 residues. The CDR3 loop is CASTLGEGGEQYL. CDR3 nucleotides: TGTGCCAGCACCCTGGGGGAGGGCGGGGAGCAGTACCTC.